The entry below gives a single TCR beta chain sequence along with its context. The data derive from a study of blood T cell repertoires in COVID-19. Whole-study context: The study drew acute and convalescent COVID-19 samples from the United States, Italy and Spain. The cDNA or gDNA used as material had been derived from T cells, B-cell-depleted T cells, or PBMCs.

Germline assignment: CDR1 LNHDA and CDR2 SQIVND (reference sequence). V lost 3 bases to trimming and J lost 4 bases, with 7 bases between them. The CDR3 spans 13 residues. Authors' methods: Reference gene primer amplification yielded estimated nucleated cell counts. Clones were sequenced by immunoSEQ multiplex PCR, and TCRdb holds only the in-frame ones, with some missing. For V, J and clone size, that table is used; D and trimming come from the DNA. The sample contains over 65,000 clones, roughly 89% of which appear only once. This TCR came from a man aged 45-60 years with active or convalescent COVID-19. The sequenced sample was peripheral blood. The genes are TRBV19 and TRBJ1-5, with D unresolved. For the CDR3, the DNA is TGTGCCAGTAGTATCCCTTTAAATCAGCCCCAGCATTTT. Its translation: CASSIPLNQPQHF.